This T cell receptor (beta chain) stems from a study of blood T cell repertoires in COVID-19. Across the whole study: Specimens from acute and convalescent COVID-19 originated in the United States, Italy and Spain. Sources were T cells, B-cell-depleted T cells, or PBMCs; the material itself was cDNA or gDNA.

In the original processing: By means of reference gene primer amplification, nucleated cell counts were estimated. Sequenced by immunoSEQ multiplex PCR; TCRdb stores in-frame clones only, minus some. The V and J calls and clone size come from that table; D and trimming were worked out from the DNA. The table lists over 450,000 clones, 70% to 90% of them singletons. Patients from Seattle were sampled longitudinally, starting during active infection. As concerns this clone: Other DNA sequences in this specimen translate into the identical CDR3.

Source material: peripheral blood. This clonotype was sampled from a woman aged 45-59 years with COVID-19, enrolled during active disease.

The CDR3 DNA sequence: TGTGCCTGGAGCCCGGGACTTGGCACAGATACGCAGTATTTT. Amino acid sequence: CAWSPGLGTDTQYF. The chain has TRBV30 and TRBJ2-3; possibly TRBD2 for D (6 bases). Germline V gene sequence: CDR1 GTSNPN, CDR2 SVGIG (reference sequence). Trimming took 3 bases from V and 1 from J, leaving 11 bases between them. The CDR3 extends over 14 amino acids. The full variable domain, its missing parts supplied by reference TRBV30 and TRBJ2-3, is SQTIHQWPATLVQPVGSPLSLECTVEGTSNPNLYWYRQAAGRGLQLLFYSVGIGQISSEVPQNLSASRPQDRQFILSSKKLLLSDSGFYLCAWSPGLGTDTQYFGPGTRLTVL.